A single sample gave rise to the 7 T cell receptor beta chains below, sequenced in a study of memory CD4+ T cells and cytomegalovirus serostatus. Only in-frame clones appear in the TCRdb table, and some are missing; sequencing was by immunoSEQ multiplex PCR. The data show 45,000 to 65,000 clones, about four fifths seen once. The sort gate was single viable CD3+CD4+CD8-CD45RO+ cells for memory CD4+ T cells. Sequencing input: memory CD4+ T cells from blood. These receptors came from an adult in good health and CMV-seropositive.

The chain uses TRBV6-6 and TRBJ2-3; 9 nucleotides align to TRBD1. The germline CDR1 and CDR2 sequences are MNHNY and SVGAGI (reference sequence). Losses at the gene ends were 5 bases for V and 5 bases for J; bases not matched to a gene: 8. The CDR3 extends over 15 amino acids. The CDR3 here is CASSGRTGEEDTQYF. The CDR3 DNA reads TGTGCCAGCAGTGGAAGGACAGGGGAGGAAGATACGCAGTATTTT.

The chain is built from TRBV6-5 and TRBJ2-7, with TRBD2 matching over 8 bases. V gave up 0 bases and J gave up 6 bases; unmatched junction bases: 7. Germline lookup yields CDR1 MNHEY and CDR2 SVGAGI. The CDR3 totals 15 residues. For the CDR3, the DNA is TGTGCCAGCAGTTACTCGCTTACAGCGGGAGCCGAGCAGTACTTC. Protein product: CASSYSLTAGAEQYF.

CDR3: CASSLQEATEAFF. In nucleotides, the CDR3 is TGTGCCAGCAGCTTACAGGAGGCCACTGAAGCTTTCTTT. The V and J genes are TRBV9 and TRBJ1-1, with TRBD1 as a possible D gene (5 bases). Trimming took off 4 bases at V and 4 bases at J, with 11 bases between the two ends. The CDR3 is made up of 13 amino acids. Germline CDR1 SGDLS, CDR2 YYNGEE.

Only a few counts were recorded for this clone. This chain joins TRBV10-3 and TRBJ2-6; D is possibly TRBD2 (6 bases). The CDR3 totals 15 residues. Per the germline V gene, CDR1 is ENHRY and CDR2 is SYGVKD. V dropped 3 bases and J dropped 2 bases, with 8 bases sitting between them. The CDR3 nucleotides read TGTGCCATCAGTGATAGCGGAACTGGGGCCAACGTCCTGACTTTC. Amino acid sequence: CAISDSGTGANVLTF.

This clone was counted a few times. The CDR3 DNA reads as TGTGCCAGCTCACCAGGCCCAGGGGGGAATCAGCCCCAGCATTTT. This sequence encodes CASSPGPGGNQPQHF. J is TRBJ1-5 and V is TRBV18, with 7 bases aligning to TRBD1. Germline assignment: CDR1 KGHSH and CDR2 LQKENI. Losses at the gene ends were 2 bases for V and 4 bases for J; bases not matched to a gene: 5. The CDR3 is 15 amino acids.

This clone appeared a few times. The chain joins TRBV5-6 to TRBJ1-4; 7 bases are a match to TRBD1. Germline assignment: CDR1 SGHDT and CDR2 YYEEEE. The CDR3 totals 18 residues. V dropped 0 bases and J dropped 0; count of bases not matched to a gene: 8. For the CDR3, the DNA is TGTGCCAGCAGCTTGGGTCTGGACAGGTTTGCAACTAATGAAAAACTGTTTTTT. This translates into CASSLGLDRFATNEKLFF. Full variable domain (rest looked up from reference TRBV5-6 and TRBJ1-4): DAGVTQSPTHLIKTRGQQVTLRCSPKSGHDTVSWYQQALGQGPQFIFQYYEEEERQRGNFPDRFSGHQFPNYSSELNVNALLLGDSALYLCASSLGLDRFATNEKLFFGSGTQLSVL.

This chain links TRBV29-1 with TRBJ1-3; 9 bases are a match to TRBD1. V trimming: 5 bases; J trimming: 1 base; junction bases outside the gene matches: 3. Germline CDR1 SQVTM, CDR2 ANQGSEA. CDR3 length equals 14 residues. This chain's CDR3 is CSVLTGGSGNTIYF. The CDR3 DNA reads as TGCAGCGTTTTGACAGGGGGTTCTGGAAACACCATATATTTT.